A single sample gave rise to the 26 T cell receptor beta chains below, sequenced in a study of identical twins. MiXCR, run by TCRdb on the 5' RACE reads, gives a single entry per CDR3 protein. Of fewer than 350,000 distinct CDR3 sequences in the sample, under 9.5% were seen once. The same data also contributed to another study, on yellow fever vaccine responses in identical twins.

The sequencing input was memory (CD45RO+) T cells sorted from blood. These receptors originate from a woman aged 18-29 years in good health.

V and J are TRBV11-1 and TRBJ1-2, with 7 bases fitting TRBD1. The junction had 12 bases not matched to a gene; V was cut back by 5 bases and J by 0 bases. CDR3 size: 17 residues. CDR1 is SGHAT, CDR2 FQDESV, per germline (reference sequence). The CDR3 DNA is TGTGCCAGCAGCCCCGGGGACAGCGCCATCCCTAACTATGGCTACACCTTC. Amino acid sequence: CASSPGDSAIPNYGYTF.

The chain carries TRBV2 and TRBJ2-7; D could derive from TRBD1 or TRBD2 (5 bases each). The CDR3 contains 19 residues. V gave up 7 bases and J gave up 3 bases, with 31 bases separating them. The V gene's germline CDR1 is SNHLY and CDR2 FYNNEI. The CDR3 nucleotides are TGTGCCAGCAACCCTCTCGTGGGTCTACGGACAAGAGGGCACTACGAGCAGTACGTC. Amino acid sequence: CASNPLVGLRTRGHYEQYV.

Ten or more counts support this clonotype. DNA for the CDR3: TGCGCCAGCAGAGAAGCGGGGGGGATCACAGATACGCAGTATTTT. Protein product: CASREAGGITDTQYF. This chain uses TRBV10-2 with TRBJ2-3, with TRBD2 identical over 10 bases. Germline V gene data show CDR1 as WSHSY and CDR2 as SAAADI. The CDR3 totals 15 residues. The ends lost 6 bases at V and 2 bases at J; junction bases unmatched: 5.

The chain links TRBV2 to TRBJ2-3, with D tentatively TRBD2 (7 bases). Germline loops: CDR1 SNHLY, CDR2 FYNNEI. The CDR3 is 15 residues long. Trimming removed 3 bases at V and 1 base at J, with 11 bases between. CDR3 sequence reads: CASSEEGGGTDTQYF. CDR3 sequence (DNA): TGTGCCAGCAGTGAGGAGGGGGGGGGCACAGATACGCAGTATTTT.

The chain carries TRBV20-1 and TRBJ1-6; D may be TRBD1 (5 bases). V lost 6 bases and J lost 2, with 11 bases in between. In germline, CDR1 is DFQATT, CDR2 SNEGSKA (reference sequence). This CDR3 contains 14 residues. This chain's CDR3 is CSAPTGTYNSPLHF. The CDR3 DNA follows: TGCAGTGCCCCAACAGGCACCTATAATTCACCCCTCCACTTT.

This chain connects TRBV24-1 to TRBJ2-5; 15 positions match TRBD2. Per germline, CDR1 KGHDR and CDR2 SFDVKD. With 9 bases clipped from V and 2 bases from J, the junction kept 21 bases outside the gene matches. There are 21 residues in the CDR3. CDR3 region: CATGVVSRTSGRGWAQETQYF. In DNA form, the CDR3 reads TGTGCCACCGGTGTCGTTAGTCGGACTAGCGGGAGGGGTTGGGCTCAAGAGACCCAGTACTTC.

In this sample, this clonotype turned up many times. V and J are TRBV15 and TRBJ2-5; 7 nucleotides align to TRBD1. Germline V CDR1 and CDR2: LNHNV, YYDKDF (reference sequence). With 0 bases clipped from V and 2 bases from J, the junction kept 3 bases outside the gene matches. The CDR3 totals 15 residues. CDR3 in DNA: TGTGCCACCAGCAGAGATTTGGGACAGCAAGAGACCCAGTACTTC. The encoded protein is CATSRDLGQQETQYF.

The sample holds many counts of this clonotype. The DNA for the CDR3 is TGTGCCATCAGGGACGGCTACAATGAGCAGTTCTTC. Residues: CAIRDGYNEQFF. The chain is built from TRBV10-3 and TRBJ2-1; unclear D gene. CDR1 is ENHRY, CDR2 SYGVKD, per germline. Deletions cut 6 bases from V and 3 bases from J, with 6 bases between. CDR3 length: 12 amino acids.

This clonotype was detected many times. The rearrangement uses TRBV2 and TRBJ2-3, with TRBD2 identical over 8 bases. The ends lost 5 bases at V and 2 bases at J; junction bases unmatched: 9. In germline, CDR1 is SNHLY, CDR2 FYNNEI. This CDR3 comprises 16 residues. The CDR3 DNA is TGTGCCAGCAGTCCACTAGCGGCGGGCCTCACAGATACGCAGTATTTT. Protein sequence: CASSPLAAGLTDTQYF.

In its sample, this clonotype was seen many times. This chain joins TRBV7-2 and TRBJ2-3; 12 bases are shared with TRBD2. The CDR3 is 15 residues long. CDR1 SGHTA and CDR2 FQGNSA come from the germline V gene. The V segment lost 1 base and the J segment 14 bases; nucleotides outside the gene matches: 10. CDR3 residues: CASSLGTSGAALGYF. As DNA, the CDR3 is TGTGCCAGCAGCTTAGGGACTAGCGGGGCGGCGTTGGGGTATTTT.

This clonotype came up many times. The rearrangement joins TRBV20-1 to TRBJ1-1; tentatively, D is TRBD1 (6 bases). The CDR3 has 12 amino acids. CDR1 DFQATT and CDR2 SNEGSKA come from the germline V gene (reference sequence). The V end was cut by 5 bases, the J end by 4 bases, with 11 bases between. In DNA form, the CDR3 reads TGCAGTGCTTCAGGGGTGAGCACTGAAGCTTTCTTT. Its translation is CSASGVSTEAFF.

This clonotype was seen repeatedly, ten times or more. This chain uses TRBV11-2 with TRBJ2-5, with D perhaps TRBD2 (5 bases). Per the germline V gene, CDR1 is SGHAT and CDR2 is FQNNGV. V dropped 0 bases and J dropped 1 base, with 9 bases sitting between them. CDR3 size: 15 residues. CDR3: CASSLDGEFQETQYF. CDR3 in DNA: TGTGCCAGCAGCTTAGACGGGGAGTTCCAAGAGACCCAGTACTTC.

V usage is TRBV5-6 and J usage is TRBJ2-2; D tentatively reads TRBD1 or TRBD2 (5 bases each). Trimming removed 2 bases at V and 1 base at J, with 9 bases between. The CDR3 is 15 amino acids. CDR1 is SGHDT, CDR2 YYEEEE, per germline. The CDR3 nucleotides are TGTGCCAGCAGCTTTGGGACGGTGAACACCGGGGAGCTGTTTTTT. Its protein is CASSFGTVNTGELFF.

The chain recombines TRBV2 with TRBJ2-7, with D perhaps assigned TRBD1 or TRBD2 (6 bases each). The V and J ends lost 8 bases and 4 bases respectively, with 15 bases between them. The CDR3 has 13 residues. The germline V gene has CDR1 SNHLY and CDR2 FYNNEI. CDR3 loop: CASGLGGRYEQYV. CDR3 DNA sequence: TGTGCCAGCGGTCTGGGGGGCCGGTACGAGCAGTACGTC.

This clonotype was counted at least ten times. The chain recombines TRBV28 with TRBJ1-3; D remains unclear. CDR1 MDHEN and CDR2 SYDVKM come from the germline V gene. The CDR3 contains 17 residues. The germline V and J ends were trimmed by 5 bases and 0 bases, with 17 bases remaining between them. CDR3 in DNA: TGTGCCAGCAGTGCTACCTCGGACGGGCACTCTGGAAACACCATATATTTT. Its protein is CASSATSDGHSGNTIYF.

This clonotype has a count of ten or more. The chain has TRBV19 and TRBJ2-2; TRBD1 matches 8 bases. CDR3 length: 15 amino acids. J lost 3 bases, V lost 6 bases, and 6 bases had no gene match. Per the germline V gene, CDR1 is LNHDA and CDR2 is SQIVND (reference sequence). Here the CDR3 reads CASRYRGKDTGELFF. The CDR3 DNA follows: TGTGCCAGTAGATACAGGGGGAAGGACACCGGGGAGCTGTTTTTT.

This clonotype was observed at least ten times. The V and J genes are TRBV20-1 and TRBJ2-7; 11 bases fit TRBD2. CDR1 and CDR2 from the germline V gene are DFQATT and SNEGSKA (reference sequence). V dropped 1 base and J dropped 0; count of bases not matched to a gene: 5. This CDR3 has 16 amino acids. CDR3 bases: TGCAGTGCTAGAGTGCCTAGCGGGGGGTTCTCCTACGAGCAGTACTTC. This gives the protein CSARVPSGGFSYEQYF.

CDR3 protein: CSAPLGQNNEKLFF. The CDR3 bases are TGCAGTGCCCCACTCGGGCAGAATAATGAAAAACTGTTTTTT. The V gene is TRBV20-1, the J gene TRBJ1-4, with D unclear. V dropped 6 bases and J dropped 4 bases, with 15 bases sitting between them. This CDR3 has 14 amino acids. Per the germline V gene, CDR1 is DFQATT and CDR2 is SNEGSKA (reference sequence).

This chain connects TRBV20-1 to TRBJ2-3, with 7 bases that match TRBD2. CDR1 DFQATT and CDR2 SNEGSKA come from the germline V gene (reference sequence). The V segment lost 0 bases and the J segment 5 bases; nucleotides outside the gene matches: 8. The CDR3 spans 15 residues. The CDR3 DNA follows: TGCAGTGCTAGAGATCACCGGGGGGTGAAAGATACGCAGTATTTT. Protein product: CSARDHRGVKDTQYF.

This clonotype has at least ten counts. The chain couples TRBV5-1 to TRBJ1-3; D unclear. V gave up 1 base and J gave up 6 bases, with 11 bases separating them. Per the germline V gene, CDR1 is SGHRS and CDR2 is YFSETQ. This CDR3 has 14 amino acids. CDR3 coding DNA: TGCGCCAGCAGCTTGATGGGATTTGAAAACACCATATATTTT. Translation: CASSLMGFENTIYF.

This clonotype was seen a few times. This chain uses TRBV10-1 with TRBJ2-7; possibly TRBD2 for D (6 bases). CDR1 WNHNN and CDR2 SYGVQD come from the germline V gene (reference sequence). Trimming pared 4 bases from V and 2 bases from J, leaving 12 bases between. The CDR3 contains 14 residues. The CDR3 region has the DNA TGCGCCAGCAGTGTAACTAGCAGACCCTACGAGCAGTACTTC. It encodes CASSVTSRPYEQYF.

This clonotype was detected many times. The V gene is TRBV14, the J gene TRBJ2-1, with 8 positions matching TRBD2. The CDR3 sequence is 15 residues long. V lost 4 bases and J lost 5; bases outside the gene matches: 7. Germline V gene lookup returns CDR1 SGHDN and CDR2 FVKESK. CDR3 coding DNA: TGTGCCAGCAGCCGAGTAGCGGGACTAGACAATGAGCAGTTCTTC. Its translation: CASSRVAGLDNEQFF.

The CDR3: CASSYGGFSEETQYF. The CDR3 nucleotides read TGTGCCAGCAGTTACGGTGGGTTTTCGGAAGAGACCCAGTACTTC. The genes are TRBV6-5 and TRBJ2-5; D is undetermined. The CDR3 is 15 amino acids. V lost 2 bases, J lost 3 bases, and 13 bases lay in between. The V gene's germline CDR1 is MNHEY and CDR2 SVGAGI.

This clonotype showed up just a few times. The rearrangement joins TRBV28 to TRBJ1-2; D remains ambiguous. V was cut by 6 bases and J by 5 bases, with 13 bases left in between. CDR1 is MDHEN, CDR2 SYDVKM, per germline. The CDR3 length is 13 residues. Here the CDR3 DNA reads TGTGCCAGCAGGGACGGGCTCCTTTATGGCTACACCTTC. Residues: CASRDGLLYGYTF.

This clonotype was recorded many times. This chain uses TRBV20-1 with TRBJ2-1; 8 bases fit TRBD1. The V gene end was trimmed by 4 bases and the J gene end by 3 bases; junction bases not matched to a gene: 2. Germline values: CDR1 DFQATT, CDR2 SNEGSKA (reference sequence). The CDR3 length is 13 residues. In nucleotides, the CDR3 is TGCAGTGCTATGACAGGGGTCTACAATGAGCAGTTCTTC. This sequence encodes CSAMTGVYNEQFF.

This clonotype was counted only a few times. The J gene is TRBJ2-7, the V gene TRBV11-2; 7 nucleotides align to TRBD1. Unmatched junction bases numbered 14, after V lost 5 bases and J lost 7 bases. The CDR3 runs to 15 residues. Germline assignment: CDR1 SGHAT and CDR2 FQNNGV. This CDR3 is CASSPKARGPGEQYF. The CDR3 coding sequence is TGTGCCAGCAGCCCCAAAGCTAGGGGGCCGGGGGAGCAGTACTTC.